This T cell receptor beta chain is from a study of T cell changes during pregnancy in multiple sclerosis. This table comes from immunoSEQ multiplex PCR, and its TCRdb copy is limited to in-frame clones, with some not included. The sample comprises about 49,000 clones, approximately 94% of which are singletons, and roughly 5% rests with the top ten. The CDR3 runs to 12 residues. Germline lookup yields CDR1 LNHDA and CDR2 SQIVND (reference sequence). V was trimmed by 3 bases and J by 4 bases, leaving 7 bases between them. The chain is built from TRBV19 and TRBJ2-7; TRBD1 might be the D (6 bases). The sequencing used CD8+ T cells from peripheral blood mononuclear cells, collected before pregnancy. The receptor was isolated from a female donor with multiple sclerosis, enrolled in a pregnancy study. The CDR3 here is CASSMGAYEQYF. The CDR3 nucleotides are TGTGCCAGTAGTATGGGGGCGTACGAGCAGTACTTC.